This T cell receptor (beta chain) was identified during a study of control samples from healthy donors and cancer patients. Clones were sequenced by immunoSEQ multiplex PCR, and TCRdb holds only the in-frame ones, with some missing. The sample data list about 200,000 clones. The trim removed 5 bases at V and 8 bases at J, leaving 5 bases unmatched. CDR1 is SGHVS and CDR2 is FNYEAQ in the germline V gene. The CDR3 is 13 amino acids. This chain links TRBV7-6 with TRBJ1-4, with 7 bases that match TRBD1. The specimen was blood. The clonotype comes from a woman under 40 in good health. The CDR3 protein is CASSLTGSEKLFF. The CDR3, as DNA: TGTGCCAGCAGCCTGACAGGGTCAGAAAAACTGTTTTTT.